This T cell receptor (beta chain) was recovered during a study of T cell responses to AZD1222 COVID-19 vaccine. Measured with immunoSEQ multiplex PCR; TCRdb has only the in-frame clones, and not every one. The repertoire has tens of thousands of clones, 60% to 85% of them found once; the top ten carry roughly 3.6%. Study results and caveats: White British people made up most donors, females outnumbered males, and clonal diversity was possibly underestimated. The number of AZD1222 recipients seropositive at baseline was only five to seven. After the peak T cell response, and only then, were repertoires sampled. Among spike-specific TCRs, nearly half reportedly target unmutated variant regions.

The CDR3 is made up of 14 amino acids. CDR1 is MNHEY, CDR2 SVGAGI, per germline. With 5 bases clipped from V and 8 bases from J, the junction kept 7 bases outside the gene matches. Notes on this clone: What it recognizes is unknown.

The sequenced sample was peripheral blood, obtained 28 days after the second AZD1222 dose. The origin of this receptor is an adult who received the AZD1222 COVID-19 vaccine. The V call is TRBV6-5, the J call TRBJ1-4, with 8 bases that match TRBD1. CDR3 residues: CASSPGQGMEKLFF. The CDR3 DNA is TGTGCCAGCAGTCCCGGACAGGGAATGGAAAAACTGTTTTTT.